The T cell receptor (beta chain) described here comes from a study of blood T cell repertoires in COVID-19. Per the original methods: The authors estimated nucleated cell counts from reference gene primer amplification. Assay used: immunoSEQ multiplex PCR; TCRdb lists only in-frame clones, some missing. V, J and clone size derive from that table, while D and trimming were established from the DNA sequence. The data contain approximately 100,000 clones, 70% to 90% of them singletons. The sequencing input was peripheral blood. The origin of this receptor is a woman in her 30s with acute or convalescent COVID-19.

CDR3 amino acids: CASKDRVDQPQHF. The DNA of the CDR3 is TGTGCCAGCAAGGACAGGGTCGATCAGCCCCAGCATTTT. This chain joins TRBV2 and TRBJ1-5; 8 bases match TRBD1. Germline-derived CDR1 and CDR2 are SNHLY and FYNNEI. With V trimmed by 7 bases and J by 5 bases, 4 bases remained unmatched. This CDR3 region has 13 residues.